This entry lists 18 T cell receptor beta chains sequenced from one sample in a study of shared clonotypes between healthy human individuals. Profiled with immunoSEQ multiplex PCR; TCRdb holds only in-frame clones, not every one. The sample shows roughly 1.5 million clones, 95% to 99% of them seen only once. Sequencing used naive CD4+ T cells sorted from blood. The subset was: CD45RA+ positively selected. The receptor set was obtained from a man aged 25 to 45 in good health.

J is TRBJ2-1 and V is TRBV28; D might be TRBD1 (5 bases). The CDR3 contains 13 residues. The germline V gene encodes CDR1 MDHEN and CDR2 SYDVKM. V was pared by 2 bases and J by 8 bases, with 10 bases between. CDR3 loop: CASSLIRGHEQFF. The DNA of the CDR3 is TGTGCCAGCAGTTTAATTAGGGGCCATGAGCAGTTCTTC.

The chain joins TRBV10-1 to TRBJ2-7; 10 bases agree with TRBD2. Looked up from germline, CDR1 is WNHNN and CDR2 is SYGVQD (reference sequence). The junction had 10 bases not matched to a gene; V was cut back by 2 bases and J by 6 bases. The CDR3 loop spans 16 amino acids. Here the CDR3 reads CASSEALAGAGGEQYF. In DNA, the CDR3 is TGCGCCAGCAGTGAGGCTCTAGCGGGGGCGGGAGGCGAGCAGTACTTC.

The CDR3 DNA is TGTGCCAGCAGCGTAGCCGGGACAGGGTTTGAGCAGTTCTTC. Translation: CASSVAGTGFEQFF. The V call is TRBV9, the J call TRBJ2-1; 9 bases map to TRBD1. The trim removed 0 bases at V and 9 bases at J, leaving 4 bases unmatched. From germline, CDR1 is SGDLS and CDR2 YYNGEE. The CDR3 totals 14 residues.

In this sample, this clone turned up once. The rearrangement links TRBV5-1 to TRBJ2-1, with 13 bases fitting TRBD2. This CDR3 contains 15 residues. V gave up 0 bases and J gave up 9 bases; unmatched junction bases: 3. Germline assignment: CDR1 SGHRS and CDR2 YFSETQ. The CDR3 sequence is CASSLVLAGGFEQFF. Written as DNA, the CDR3 is TGCGCCAGCAGCTTGGTACTAGCGGGAGGGTTTGAGCAGTTCTTC.

V is TRBV29-1 and J is TRBJ2-1; weak D call: TRBD1 (5 bases). This CDR3 spans 12 amino acids. Germline V gives CDR1 SQVTM, CDR2 ANQGSEA. With 7 bases removed from V and 3 bases from J, the gap between germline ends came to 10 bases. Written as DNA, the CDR3 is TGCAGCGCCCGACAGAACTACAATGAGCAGTTCTTC. Translated: CSARQNYNEQFF.

V gene TRBV5-6 combines with J gene TRBJ1-1; unclear D gene. The V end lost 2 bases, the J end lost 1 base, and 9 bases lay between the germline ends. Germline V gene data show CDR1 as SGHDT and CDR2 as YYEEEE. The CDR3 sequence is 14 residues long. The CDR3 region has the DNA TGTGCCAGCAGCTTCGGTAGTACGAACACTGAAGCTTTCTTT. Translation gives CASSFGSTNTEAFF.

V and J are TRBV7-2 and TRBJ2-7; possibly TRBD1 for D (6 bases). The V end lost 2 bases, the J end lost 7 bases, and 18 bases lay between the germline ends. From germline, CDR1 is SGHTA and CDR2 FQGNSA. The CDR3 contains 15 residues. This CDR3 is CASSLYQGTRGEQYF. Written as DNA, the CDR3 is TGTGCCAGCAGCTTATATCAGGGAACGAGGGGGGAGCAGTACTTC.

This chain uses TRBV28 with TRBJ1-2; TRBD1 matches 9 bases. The V gene's germline CDR1 is MDHEN and CDR2 SYDVKM. V was clipped by 5 bases and J by 2 bases; unmatched bases: 6. The CDR3 spans 15 residues. The DNA of the CDR3 is TGTGCCAGCAGTCCTGGGGACAGGGTCAACTATGGCTACACCTTC. Translating it yields CASSPGDRVNYGYTF.

The chain combines TRBV5-6 with TRBJ1-1; D call uncertain. CDR3 size: 14 residues. Germline CDR1 SGHDT, CDR2 YYEEEE. V dropped 0 bases and J dropped 8 bases, with 14 bases sitting between them. CDR3 sequence reads: CASSLVGRVEEAFF. DNA for the CDR3: TGTGCCAGCAGCTTGGTAGGGAGGGTTGAGGAAGCTTTCTTT. The complete variable domain, with remaining parts taken from reference TRBV5-6 and TRBJ1-1, reads DAGVTQSPTHLIKTRGQQVTLRCSPKSGHDTVSWYQQALGQGPQFIFQYYEEEERQRGNFPDRFSGHQFPNYSSELNVNALLLGDSALYLCASSLVGRVEEAFFGQGTRLTVV.

The J gene is TRBJ2-7, the V gene TRBV27, with 10 bases fitting TRBD1. CDR3 length: 16 amino acids. V shed 6 bases and J 3 bases; nucleotides not matched to a gene: 11. CDR1 is MNHEY and CDR2 is SMNVEV in the germline V gene (reference sequence). CDR3 nucleotide sequence: TGTGCCAGCAGCGGCCGAGGGACAGGGGTAATCTACGAGCAGTACTTC. Protein sequence: CASSGRGTGVIYEQYF.

This clone was seen only once. The V and J genes are TRBV6-1 and TRBJ2-7, with 7 bases identical to TRBD1. J lost 0 bases, V lost 4 bases, and 6 bases had no gene match. Germline V gene lookup returns CDR1 MNHNS and CDR2 SASEGT. The CDR3 is 15 residues long. CDR3 amino acids: CASSVGTVNSYEQYF. The DNA of the CDR3 is TGTGCCAGCAGTGTGGGGACAGTTAACTCCTACGAGCAGTACTTC.

The rearrangement links TRBV9 to TRBJ2-1; maybe TRBD2 (6 bases). Trimming stripped 0 bases from V and 5 bases from J, with 18 bases between. The germline V gene encodes CDR1 SGDLS and CDR2 YYNGEE. CDR3 size: 17 residues. The DNA for the CDR3 is TGTGCCAGCAGCGTAGACGGGGTAGCGGCTGACCACAATGAGCAGTTCTTC. It encodes CASSVDGVAADHNEQFF.

V is TRBV7-3 and J is TRBJ2-2; the D gene could be TRBD1 or TRBD2 (5 bases each). V was trimmed by 5 bases and J by 2 bases, leaving 21 bases between them. CDR1 and CDR2 from the germline V gene are SGHTA and FQGTGA. The CDR3 covers 18 residues. This CDR3 reads CASSQFTSPGRNTGELFF. The CDR3 DNA sequence: TGTGCCAGCAGCCAGTTCACATCGCCGGGGCGAAACACCGGGGAGCTGTTTTTT. Full variable domain (rest looked up from reference TRBV7-3 and TRBJ2-2): GAGVSQTPSNKVTEKGKYVELRCDPISGHTALYWYRQSLGQGPEFLIYFQGTGAADDSGLPNDRFFAVRPEGSVSTLKIQRTERGDSAVYLCASSQFTSPGRNTGELFFGEGSRLTVL.

This clone was counted a single time. The J gene is TRBJ2-1, the V gene TRBV28; D is unresolved. Germline V CDR1 and CDR2: MDHEN, SYDVKM. V shed 3 bases and J shed 6 bases, with 15 bases lying between them. CDR3 length: 15 residues. CDR3 in DNA: TGTGCCAGCAGTTTCCGCCAGGCCCAAGGCAATGAGCAGTTCTTC. Translated, it gives CASSFRQAQGNEQFF.

The chain has TRBV28 and TRBJ1-1; possibly TRBD1 for D (6 bases). Germline assignment: CDR1 MDHEN and CDR2 SYDVKM. CDR3 length: 14 amino acids. With 3 bases removed from V and 1 base from J, the gap between germline ends came to 9 bases. In DNA form, the CDR3 reads TGTGCCAGCAGTTTCAGGGGAGGGAACACTGAAGCTTTCTTT. This sequence encodes CASSFRGGNTEAFF.

J is TRBJ2-7 and V is TRBV28; weak D call: TRBD1 (6 bases). Trimming cost V 2 bases and J 7 bases, with 15 bases left between them. Germline CDR1 is MDHEN and CDR2 is SYDVKM. The CDR3 totals 14 residues. In DNA form, the CDR3 reads TGTGCCAGCAGTTTAACCCTCTGGGGGCAGGAGCAGTACTTC. This codes for CASSLTLWGQEQYF.

The chain employs TRBV7-2 and TRBJ2-7, with 9 bases matching TRBD2. CDR3 size: 17 residues. The junction had 13 bases not matched to a gene; V was cut back by 1 base and J by 6 bases. Per germline, CDR1 SGHTA and CDR2 FQGNSA. Written as DNA, the CDR3 is TGTGCCAGCAGCTTAGTTCGAGTAGCGGGAGATATTAGCGAGCAGTACTTC. This translates into CASSLVRVAGDISEQYF. The full variable domain, its missing parts supplied by reference TRBV7-2 and TRBJ2-7, is GAGVSQSPSNKVTEKGKDVELRCDPISGHTALYWYRQSLGQGLEFLIYFQGNSAPDKSGLPSDRFSAERTGGSVSTLTIQRTQQEDSAVYLCASSLVRVAGDISEQYFGPGTRLTVT.

This clone was seen only once. The genes are TRBV10-3 and TRBJ2-5, with TRBD1 identical over 7 bases. J gave up 5 bases and V 6 bases, and 12 bases lay outside the gene matches. The CDR3 has 15 residues. Germline loops: CDR1 ENHRY, CDR2 SYGVKD. CDR3 protein: CAIRPGQLLGETQYF. The DNA for the CDR3 is TGTGCCATCAGGCCGGGACAGCTACTTGGGGAGACCCAGTACTTC.